This TCR beta chain was captured in a study of shared clonotypes between healthy human individuals. Healthy adults negative for HIV, lacking recent acute infections or vaccinations, served as donors. Nashville, Tennessee was home to all donors, each a Caucasian adult. Findings and limits, study-wide: Blood alone was sampled, and tissue repertoires likely differ.

Regarding this clone: Its antigen is not known.

The V gene end was trimmed by 2 bases and the J gene end by 0 bases; junction bases not matched to a gene: 1. CDR3 length: 14 residues. Germline V gene lookup returns CDR1 MNHEY and CDR2 SVGAGI. Spread over ten immunoSEQ deep assay plates, unsorted PBMC DNA underwent sequencing. The repertoire was sequenced with immunoSEQ multiplex PCR; TCRdb's copy has only in-frame clones and lacks some. The sample holds fewer than 500,000 clones, about 75% seen once. The sequencing sample was made of PBMCs. The clonotype was recovered from a woman aged 40 to 50 in good health. Some clones in this sample may be carry-over from other donors' samples. The V and J genes are TRBV6-5 and TRBJ2-7; TRBD1 matches 7 bases. The DNA for the CDR3 is TGTGCCAGCAGTTACCGGGACAGCTCCTACGAGCAGTACTTC. It encodes CASSYRDSSYEQYF.